These 14 T cell receptor beta chains were all obtained from the same sample, sequenced in a study of cytomegalovirus exposure and HLA in healthy donors. The primer mix had 60 Vbeta and 13 Jbeta primers. Sequencing was performed with immunoSEQ multiplex PCR; in TCRdb, only in-frame clones are kept and a portion is missing. The sample shows around 200,000 clones, around 84% of them seen only once. The sequenced sample consisted of PBMCs. The receptors come from a girl aged 2 to 9 in good health and CMV-seropositive.

V is TRBV29-1 and J is TRBJ2-1; 12 nucleotides line up with TRBD2. CDR3 length equals 17 residues. The V segment lost 6 bases and the J segment 1 base; nucleotides outside the gene matches: 10. Germline CDR1 SQVTM, CDR2 ANQGSEA. The CDR3 sequence: CSVIRTSGEWSYNEQFF. CDR3 sequence (DNA): TGCAGCGTAATTAGGACTAGCGGGGAATGGTCCTACAATGAGCAGTTCTTC.

The V and J genes are TRBV7-9 and TRBJ1-1; D call uncertain. This CDR3 is 16 amino acids long. Germline CDR1 SEHNR, CDR2 FQNEAQ (reference sequence). Trimming left V 3 bases short and J 6 bases short, with 20 bases between. CDR3 protein: CASSFGGLPLSPEAFF. In nucleotides, the CDR3 is TGTGCCAGCAGCTTCGGCGGTCTCCCCTTGAGCCCTGAAGCTTTCTTT.

V usage is TRBV11-2 and J usage is TRBJ1-1; D ambiguous. Looked up from germline, CDR1 is SGHAT and CDR2 is FQNNGV. CDR3 length: 14 residues. Between the trimmed V and J ends, which lost 5 bases and 3 bases, there was a span of 13 bases. Written as DNA, the CDR3 is TGTGCCAGCAGCGCAGGCCTCTCGGACACTGAAGCTTTCTTT. Translated: CASSAGLSDTEAFF.

This chain joins TRBV29-1 and TRBJ2-5; possible D gene TRBD2, 7 bases. The CDR3 totals 15 residues. The germline V gene encodes CDR1 SQVTM and CDR2 ANQGSEA. CDR3 nucleotide sequence: TGCAGTTCTCGGGGGGCCTCGGGATACCAAGAGACCCAGTACTTC. Its protein product is CSSRGASGYQETQYF.

The chain has TRBV30 and TRBJ1-1; tentatively, D is TRBD1 (5 bases). The CDR3 totals 12 residues. Trimming removed 0 bases from V and 7 bases from J, with 9 bases in between. Germline V gene sequence: CDR1 GTSNPN, CDR2 SVGIG (reference sequence). CDR3 protein: CAWSVRGGEAFF. The CDR3 bases are TGTGCCTGGAGTGTAAGGGGAGGTGAAGCTTTCTTT.

For the CDR3, the DNA is TGTGCCAGCAGTTTATCTGCGAACTATGGCTACACCTTC. It codes for CASSLSANYGYTF. This sequence joins TRBV27 and TRBJ1-2; D unclear. Germline values: CDR1 MNHEY, CDR2 SMNVEV (reference sequence). CDR3 size: 13 residues. V gave up 0 bases and J gave up 2 bases, with 4 bases separating them.

V is TRBV14 and J is TRBJ2-6; D not certain. Per the germline V gene, CDR1 is SGHDN and CDR2 is FVKESK. The CDR3 spans 15 residues. Trimming stripped 2 bases from V and 6 bases from J, with 11 bases between. The CDR3: CASSQRGTLANVLTF. In nucleotides, the CDR3 is TGTGCCAGCAGCCAAAGAGGCACCCTGGCCAACGTCCTGACTTTC.

The chain carries TRBV9 and TRBJ2-3, with 10 nucleotides matching TRBD2. Germline trimming cut 0 bases from V and 4 bases from J; bases unmatched to any gene: 5. Germline CDR1 SGDLS, CDR2 YYNGEE. The length of the CDR3 is 16 residues. CDR3 sequence reads: CASSVASGSSADTQYF. As DNA, the CDR3 is TGTGCCAGCAGCGTAGCTAGCGGGAGTTCCGCAGATACGCAGTATTTT.

The V and J genes are TRBV19 and TRBJ2-7, with D perhaps matching TRBD1 (6 bases). The germline gives CDR1 LNHDA, CDR2 SQIVND (reference sequence). The CDR3 is made up of 14 amino acids. V lost 4 bases to trimming and J lost 2 bases, with 12 bases between them. The CDR3 sequence is CASSKARGTYEQYF. DNA of the CDR3: TGTGCCAGTAGTAAGGCCAGGGGAACCTACGAGCAGTACTTC.

This clone was seen only once. The rearrangement links TRBV28 to TRBJ1-5; TRBD1 agrees at 7 bases. The ends lost 5 bases at V and 5 bases at J; junction bases unmatched: 9. This CDR3 is built from 15 residues. CDR1 MDHEN and CDR2 SYDVKM come from the germline V gene. In DNA form, the CDR3 reads TGTGCCAGCAGTCCACCGGGACAGAGGGATCAGCCCCAGCATTTT. Amino acids: CASSPPGQRDQPQHF.

This clone was detected once. This sample also contains other DNA sequences that code for the same CDR3. The chain couples TRBV6-5 to TRBJ1-1, with D perhaps matching TRBD1 (6 bases). Germline V gene data show CDR1 as MNHEY and CDR2 as SVGAGI. The CDR3 spans 13 residues. V lost 7 bases, J lost 3 bases, and 12 bases lay in between. This CDR3 reads CASTQGRDTEAFF. Here the CDR3 DNA reads TGTGCCAGCACCCAGGGGAGGGACACTGAAGCTTTCTTT.

This clone showed up just a few times. This chain uses TRBV5-1 with TRBJ1-4, with TRBD1 matching over 7 bases. J was trimmed by 0 bases and V by 2 bases; bases with no gene match: 7. CDR3 length equals 17 residues. Looked up from germline, CDR1 is SGHRS and CDR2 is YFSETQ. Here the CDR3 DNA reads TGCGCCAGCAGCTTTGGGGACAGTCCTGCAACTAATGAAAAACTGTTTTTT. Amino acids: CASSFGDSPATNEKLFF. Full variable domain (rest looked up from reference TRBV5-1 and TRBJ1-4): KAGVTQTPRYLIKTRGQQVTLSCSPISGHRSVSWYQQTPGQGLQFLFEYFSETQRNKGNFPGRFSGRQFSNSRSEMNVSTLELGDSALYLCASSFGDSPATNEKLFFGSGTQLSVL.

This clone has only a few counts. The chain's CDR3 is CASSQDAGGGGVPQHF. CDR3 DNA: TGTGCCAGCAGCCAAGATGCGGGGGGGGGTGGCGTGCCCCAGCATTTT. V gene TRBV4-2 combines with J gene TRBJ1-5; possible D gene TRBD1, 5 bases. The germline V gene has CDR1 LGHNA and CDR2 YNFKEQ. The CDR3 has 16 residues. V was shortened by 0 bases and J by 9 bases, with 18 bases between the two germline ends.

This sequence joins TRBV11-3 and TRBJ1-1, with 8 bases fitting TRBD1. Unmatched junction bases numbered 1, after V lost 1 base and J lost 0 bases. Germline CDR1 reads SGHNT; CDR2 reads YENEEA. This CDR3 comprises 15 residues. The CDR3, as DNA: TGTGCCAGCAGCTTAGGGACAGGGTTGAACACTGAAGCTTTCTTT. It encodes CASSLGTGLNTEAFF.